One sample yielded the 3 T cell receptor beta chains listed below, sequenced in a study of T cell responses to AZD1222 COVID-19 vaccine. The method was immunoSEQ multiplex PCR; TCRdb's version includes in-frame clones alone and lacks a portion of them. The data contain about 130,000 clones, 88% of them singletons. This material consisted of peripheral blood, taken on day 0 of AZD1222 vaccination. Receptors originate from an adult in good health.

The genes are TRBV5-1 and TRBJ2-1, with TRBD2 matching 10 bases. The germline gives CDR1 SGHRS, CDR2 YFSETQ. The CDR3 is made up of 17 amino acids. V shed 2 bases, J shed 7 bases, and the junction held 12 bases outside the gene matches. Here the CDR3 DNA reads TGCGCCAGCAGCTTTAGCGGGGGGCATACAAGAGGGAATGAGCAGTTCTTC. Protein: CASSFSGGHTRGNEQFF. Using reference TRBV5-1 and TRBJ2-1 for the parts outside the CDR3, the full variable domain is KAGVTQTPRYLIKTRGQQVTLSCSPISGHRSVSWYQQTPGQGLQFLFEYFSETQRNKGNFPGRFSGRQFSNSRSEMNVSTLELGDSALYLCASSFSGGHTRGNEQFFGPGTRLTVL.

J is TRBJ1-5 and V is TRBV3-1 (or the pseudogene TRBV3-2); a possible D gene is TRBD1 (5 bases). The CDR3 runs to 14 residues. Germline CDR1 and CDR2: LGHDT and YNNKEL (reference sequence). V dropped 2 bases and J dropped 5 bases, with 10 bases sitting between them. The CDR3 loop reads CASSQMTTDQPQHF. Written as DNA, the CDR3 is TGTGCCAGCAGCCAAATGACGACAGATCAGCCCCAGCATTTT.

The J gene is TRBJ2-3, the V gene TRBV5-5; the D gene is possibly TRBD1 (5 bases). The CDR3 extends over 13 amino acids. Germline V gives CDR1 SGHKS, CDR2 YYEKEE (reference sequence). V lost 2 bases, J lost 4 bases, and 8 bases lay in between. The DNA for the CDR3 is TGTGCCAGCAGCTTTGGGGCCCCAGATACGCAGTATTTT. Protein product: CASSFGAPDTQYF.